Presented here are 26 T cell receptor beta chains from one specimen sequenced in a study of T cells in Graves' hyperthyroidism and ophthalmopathy. It was RNA transcripts that yielded the amplified TCR beta CDR3 regions. Primed by the HTBI set, a first-round RT-PCR was run on the TCR CDR3. TCRdb used MiXCR to reprocess the multiplex PCR reads, holding one entry per CDR3 protein. This table has hundreds of thousands of distinct CDR3 sequences, just under 25% appearing once. Sequenced sample: blood. The receptors derive from a man aged 50 to 60 with Graves' hyperthyroidism.

This clonotype was observed a few times. The V call is TRBV27, the J call TRBJ1-2; TRBD1 matches 7 bases. Germline CDR1 reads MNHEY; CDR2 reads SMNVEV (reference sequence). The junction had 5 bases not matched to a gene; V was cut back by 5 bases and J by 2 bases. This CDR3 spans 14 amino acids. The CDR3 sequence is CASSHRGQNYGYTF. The CDR3 coding sequence is TGTGCCAGCAGTCACCGGGGACAGAACTATGGCTACACCTTC.

The table lists this clonotype with many counts. This chain connects TRBV7-6 to TRBJ2-5; 7 bases are shared with TRBD2. Germline CDR1 SGHVS, CDR2 FNYEAQ. This CDR3 has 14 amino acids. V shed 5 bases, J shed 4 bases, and the junction held 7 bases outside the gene matches. The CDR3 reads CASSPSGEGETQYF. CDR3 DNA sequence: TGTGCCAGCAGCCCCAGCGGGGAAGGAGAGACCCAGTACTTC.

This clonotype showed up just a few times. V gene TRBV7-8 combines with J gene TRBJ2-7; 12 positions match TRBD2. The V gene end was trimmed by 5 bases and the J gene end by 6 bases; junction bases not matched to a gene: 11. The CDR3 length is 16 residues. The V gene's germline CDR1 is SGHVS and CDR2 FQNEAQ. The CDR3 sequence: CASSPRLAGVSPEQYF. The CDR3 bases are TGTGCCAGCAGCCCCCGACTAGCGGGAGTTTCCCCCGAGCAGTACTTC.

CDR3 amino acids: CASRPRDRPGELFF. As DNA, the CDR3 is TGTGCCAGCAGGCCCCGGGACAGACCCGGGGAGCTGTTTTTT. This chain uses TRBV27 with TRBJ2-2; 7 bases line up with TRBD1. Germline V gives CDR1 MNHEY, CDR2 SMNVEV (reference sequence). V dropped 6 bases and J dropped 6; count of bases not matched to a gene: 7. The CDR3 totals 14 residues.

CDR3 in DNA: TGCAGTGCTCTCCGTTCCACAGATACGCAGTATTTT. This translates into CSALRSTDTQYF. V and J are TRBV20-1 and TRBJ2-3; the D is unclear. The germline V gene has CDR1 DFQATT and CDR2 SNEGSKA (reference sequence). Deletions cut 5 bases from V and 2 bases from J, with 8 bases between. The CDR3 runs 12 residues.

Of note for this clonotype: With a much larger clone just one base away, this may be a read error. V gene TRBV2 combines with J gene TRBJ2-3, with 11 bases fitting TRBD2. Losses at the gene ends were 6 bases for V and 5 bases for J; bases not matched to a gene: 10. The CDR3 length is 16 residues. Germline V lookup: CDR1 SNHLY, CDR2 FYNNEI. CDR3 sequence (DNA): TGTGCCAGCAGCCCCGAACTAGCGGGAGTTAAAGATACGCAGTATTTT. Amino acids: CASSPELAGVKDTQYF.

The rearrangement joins TRBV10-3 to TRBJ1-2; D possibly corresponds to TRBD1 (5 bases). Germline-derived CDR1 and CDR2 are ENHRY and SYGVKD. V dropped 1 base and J dropped 3 bases, with 12 bases sitting between them. This CDR3 contains 15 residues. The CDR3: CAISEYQDRHYGYTF. The DNA for the CDR3 is TGTGCCATCAGTGAGTATCAAGACAGACACTATGGCTACACCTTC.

The chain combines TRBV20-1 with TRBJ2-5; 10 nucleotides align to TRBD2. With V trimmed by 2 bases and J by 7 bases, 10 bases remained unmatched. Germline CDR1 DFQATT, CDR2 SNEGSKA (reference sequence). The CDR3 runs 15 residues. The CDR3 DNA reads TGCAGTGCTAGACCTAGCGGGAGAGTCCCGGGGACCCAGTACTTC. It is translated as CSARPSGRVPGTQYF.

This clonotype showed up just a few times. The chain has TRBV12-3 or TRBV12-4 and TRBJ2-7, with a possible D match to TRBD1 (5 bases). The CDR3 spans 12 residues. Trimming stripped 6 bases from V and 3 bases from J, with 9 bases between. The CDR3 loop reads CASSSTVYEQYF. CDR3 in DNA: TGTGCCAGCAGCTCGACAGTCTACGAGCAGTACTTC.

This chain links TRBV5-1 with TRBJ1-1; 7 positions match TRBD1. The germline gives CDR1 SGHRS, CDR2 YFSETQ. J gave up 4 bases and V 4 bases, and 10 bases lay outside the gene matches. This CDR3 comprises 15 residues. CDR3 protein: CASSPGQVLSTEAFF. The DNA of the CDR3 is TGCGCCAGCAGCCCCGGACAGGTGCTTTCCACTGAAGCTTTCTTT.

This clonotype has just a few counts. The chain joins TRBV18 to TRBJ2-5; no reliable D call. This CDR3 has 14 amino acids. The ends were cut back, 2 bases at V and 1 base at J, with 8 bases in the middle. Germline V CDR1 and CDR2: KGHSH, LQKENI. The CDR3 sequence is CASSPIQTQETQYF. CDR3 sequence (DNA): TGTGCCAGCTCACCAATTCAAACCCAAGAGACCCAGTACTTC.

In this sample, this clonotype turned up many times. The J gene is TRBJ2-7, the V gene TRBV11-2; D unclear. This CDR3 comprises 15 residues. CDR1 SGHAT and CDR2 FQNNGV come from the germline V gene. V was pared by 5 bases and J by 0 bases, with 14 bases between. The CDR3 is CASSPRLTGSYEQYF. In nucleotides, the CDR3 is TGTGCCAGCAGCCCCCGATTGACTGGCTCCTACGAGCAGTACTTC.

The chain links TRBV4-1 to TRBJ2-3; TRBD2 might be the D (6 bases). The CDR3 spans 17 residues. Germline-derived CDR1 and CDR2 are MGHRA and YSYEKL. Trimming stripped 0 bases from V and 1 base from J, with 14 bases between. The CDR3 DNA reads as TGCGCCAGCAGCCAAGATCACCTAGCGAAGGGCACAGATACGCAGTATTTT. This gives the protein CASSQDHLAKGTDTQYF.

This clonotype turned up a few times. The chain is built from TRBV29-1 and TRBJ2-6, with unresolved D. Per germline, CDR1 SQVTM and CDR2 ANQGSEA. The CDR3 runs to 14 residues. Trimming cost V 3 bases and J 0 bases, with 6 bases left between them. The CDR3 loop is CSVDSDSGANVLTF. The DNA for the CDR3 is TGCAGCGTTGATAGTGACTCTGGGGCCAACGTCCTGACTTTC.

The chain employs TRBV7-2 and TRBJ2-7; TRBD1 aligns across 7 bases. Germline CDR1 SGHTA, CDR2 FQGNSA. There are 15 residues in the CDR3. The ends lost 3 bases at V and 0 bases at J; junction bases unmatched: 5. The CDR3 reads CASSFGDSFSYEQYF. CDR3 bases: TGTGCCAGCAGCTTTGGGGACAGCTTCTCCTACGAGCAGTACTTC.

The chain links TRBV7-9 to TRBJ2-2; TRBD2 agrees at 10 bases. This CDR3 is built from 16 residues. CDR1 and CDR2 (germline): SEHNR, FQNEAQ (reference sequence). Germline trimming cut 4 bases from V and 3 bases from J; bases unmatched to any gene: 5. The CDR3 bases are TGTGCCAGCAGCTCCTTAGCGGGAGGCCACACCGGGGAGCTGTTTTTT. Its protein product is CASSSLAGGHTGELFF.

The sample holds a few counts of this clonotype. The rearrangement joins TRBV18 to TRBJ1-5, with TRBD1 as a possible D gene (6 bases). The CDR3 spans 14 residues. Germline assignment: CDR1 KGHSH and CDR2 LQKENI. V shed 0 bases and J shed 5 bases, with 8 bases lying between them. CDR3 sequence (DNA): TGTGCCAGCTCACCACCGACAGGTGATCAGCCCCAGCATTTT. The encoded protein is CASSPPTGDQPQHF.

This clonotype was seen a handful of times. This chain uses TRBV12-3 or TRBV12-4 with TRBJ2-7, with D perhaps TRBD1 (6 bases). Trimming left V 5 bases short and J 4 bases short, with 12 bases between. The CDR3 runs to 13 residues. The CDR3 spells CASSTGSVYEQYF. The CDR3, as DNA: TGTGCCAGCAGTACAGGGAGCGTATACGAGCAGTACTTC.

This sequence joins TRBV10-1 and TRBJ2-3, with 13 bases fitting TRBD2. CDR3 size: 16 residues. The V segment lost 4 bases and the J segment 6 bases; nucleotides outside the gene matches: 7. Per the germline V gene, CDR1 is WNHNN and CDR2 is SYGVQD (reference sequence). The CDR3 bases are TGCGCCAGCAGTGGGACTAGCGGGAGCTCGGTGGATACGCAGTATTTT. Translated, it gives CASSGTSGSSVDTQYF.

Details on this clonotype: This sequence may be a read error, since a much larger clone differs from it by one base. This rearrangement joins TRBV6-4 to TRBJ2-7; perhaps TRBD2 as D (6 bases). CDR1 is MRHNA, CDR2 SNTAGT, per germline. The CDR3 spans 14 residues. Trimming stripped 5 bases from V and 3 bases from J, with 14 bases between. The CDR3 region has the DNA TGTGCCAGCAGTCCTCGGGAGTTGGACTACGAGCAGTACTTC. It is translated as CASSPRELDYEQYF.

The rearrangement uses TRBV20-1 and TRBJ1-5, with 7 bases lining up with TRBD1. CDR3 length: 15 amino acids. Germline CDR1 and CDR2: DFQATT and SNEGSKA (reference sequence). CDR3 in amino acids: CGSASGRQGRQPQHF. The DNA for the CDR3 is TGCGGCAGTGCTAGTGGTCGACAGGGACGGCAGCCCCAGCATTTT.

The chain links TRBV29-1 to TRBJ1-1, with D unclear. CDR3 length: 10 residues. With 6 bases removed from V and 3 bases from J, the gap between germline ends came to 5 bases. The germline CDR1 and CDR2 sequences are SQVTM and ANQGSEA. CDR3 loop: CSVRDTEAFF. The CDR3 nucleotides read TGCAGCGTCCGGGACACTGAAGCTTTCTTT. The variable domain in full, with the rest retrieved from reference TRBV29-1 and TRBJ1-1, is SAVISQKPSRDICQRGTSLTIQCQVDSQVTMMFWYRQQPGQSLTLIATANQGSEATYESGFVIDKFPISRPNLTFSTLTVSNMSPEDSSIYLCSVRDTEAFFGQGTRLTVV.

This clonotype was counted between two and nine times. V gene TRBV7-9 combines with J gene TRBJ2-7; 9 bases are shared with TRBD1. The CDR3 consists of 15 residues. Per the germline V gene, CDR1 is SEHNR and CDR2 is FQNEAQ (reference sequence). J was trimmed by 3 bases and V by 0 bases; bases with no gene match: 3. The CDR3 region is CASSLADRGIYEQYF. The CDR3, as DNA: TGTGCCAGCAGCTTAGCGGACAGGGGAATCTACGAGCAGTACTTC.

The CDR3 loop is CSVVRVNYGYTF. The CDR3 region has the DNA TGCAGCGTTGTAAGAGTAAACTATGGCTACACCTTC. The chain recombines TRBV29-1 with TRBJ1-2, with D unresolved. V shed 4 bases and J shed 2 bases, with 8 bases lying between them. The CDR3 length is 12 residues. CDR1 and CDR2 (germline): SQVTM, ANQGSEA.

About this clonotype: The junction does not match germline at one end; this may be a read error. The rearrangement joins TRBV5-1 to TRBJ2-3, with 11 bases matching TRBD2. From germline, CDR1 is SGHRS and CDR2 YFSETQ. This CDR3 has 18 residues. The CDR3 loop reads CASSLRLAGQASTDTQYF. As DNA, the CDR3 is TGTGCCAGCAGCCTTAGACTAGCGGGACAAGCTAGCACAGATACGCAGTATTTT.

The genes are TRBV7-2 and TRBJ2-3; TRBD1 is a possible D gene (5 bases). The V gene's germline CDR1 is SGHTA and CDR2 FQGNSA. V lost 5 bases, J lost 8 bases, and 14 bases lay in between. This CDR3 has 13 amino acids. This CDR3 reads CASSLGRAVTQYF. The DNA of the CDR3 is TGTGCCAGCAGCCTAGGCAGGGCCGTTACGCAGTATTTT. Filled out from reference TRBV7-2 and TRBJ2-3, the complete variable domain reads GAGVSQSPSNKVTEKGKDVELRCDPISGHTALYWYRQSLGQGLEFLIYFQGNSAPDKSGLPSDRFSAERTGGSVSTLTIQRTQQEDSAVYLCASSLGRAVTQYFGPGTRLTVL.